This TCR beta chain came from a study of EBV T-cell therapy then PD-1 blockade in nasopharyngeal carcinoma (dated by TCRdb to the early 2020s). From the cysteine through the phenylalanine, the CDR3 covers 15 amino acids. Just CDR3 DNA is preserved here, 45 bases in frame from base 1. The V and J ends are trimmed by 3 bases and 2 bases, leaving 8 bases between them. The germline V gene specifies SNHLY as CDR1 and FYNNEI as CDR2. This sample's time point label indicates: 266 days after commencement of treatment, after nivolumab therapy. In light of the paper, this sample's treatment or condition label describes: AdE1-LMPpoly-expanded autologous EBV-specific T-cell therapy followed by anti-PD-1 nivolumab. A word on this clone: Its antigen is not yet known. Qualities for individual bases were not recorded, and no much larger clone is one base off.

The Qiagen DNeasy Kit was used to extract genomic DNA from the sorted cells. Deep sequencing of the TCR beta chain was done on the immunoSEQ platform. The original methods were these. Repertoire data analysis was performed with the immunoSEQ Analyzer software. Here the immuneACCESS table is served through TCRdb, limited to in-frame sequences with V and J called. Missing clones are a known gap in these copies; in checked studies unresolved V genes cover under half, and the rest lacks a known reason. V, J and clone size are taken as reported in that table, and D and trimming were inferred from the DNA itself. The sample includes about 20,000 clones, with about 80% observed a single time. Roughly a third of the sample rests with the top ten.

Sequences were derived from CD8+ T cells from blood, sampled around day 250 from a patient whose treatment included autologous EBV-specific T cells and nivolumab. The chain joins TRBV2 to TRBJ1-6, with the D gene uncertain. The sequence came from a man aged 35-49 years with nasopharyngeal carcinoma. CDR3 protein: CASSDGVPYNSPLHF. The base sequence is TGTGCCAGCAGTGATGGGGTCCCCTATAATTCACCCCTCCACTTT.